A single sample gave rise to the 31 T cell receptor beta chains below, sequenced in a study of T cell changes during pregnancy in multiple sclerosis. Sequencing used immunoSEQ multiplex PCR; TCRdb keeps in-frame clones, though not all of them. The sample has 50,000 or so clones, approximately 94% seen once. The source material was CD4+ T cells from peripheral blood mononuclear cells, sampled before pregnancy. The origin of the receptors is a female donor with multiple sclerosis, enrolled in a pregnancy study.

The chain couples TRBV27 to TRBJ1-2, with 10 nucleotides matching TRBD1. There are 16 residues in the CDR3. With 5 bases clipped from V and 2 bases from J, the junction kept 8 bases outside the gene matches. CDR1 is MNHEY and CDR2 is SMNVEV in the germline V gene (reference sequence). Here the CDR3 DNA reads TGTGCCAGCAGTGCCCCGCCGGGACAGGGGAACTATGGCTACACCTTC. As protein: CASSAPPGQGNYGYTF.

The chain carries TRBV2 and TRBJ1-1; D call uncertain. Trimming removed 10 bases from V and 8 bases from J, with 17 bases in between. Germline lookup yields CDR1 SNHLY and CDR2 FYNNEI. This CDR3 is 12 amino acids long. CDR3 sequence reads: CATTTPRREAFF. The CDR3 DNA follows: TGTGCCACCACAACCCCCCGGAGGGAAGCTTTCTTT.

The chain couples TRBV15 to TRBJ2-2, with D possibly matching TRBD2 (6 bases). The germline gives CDR1 LNHNV, CDR2 YYDKDF (reference sequence). Trimming took 0 bases from V and 0 from J, leaving 23 bases between them. This CDR3 has 21 amino acids. The CDR3 protein is CATSRDWIWGLGTANTGELFF. In DNA form, the CDR3 reads TGTGCCACCAGCAGAGATTGGATTTGGGGACTCGGGACCGCGAACACCGGGGAGCTGTTTTTT.

The genes are TRBV29-1 and TRBJ2-1, with 9 nucleotides matching TRBD1. CDR1 is SQVTM and CDR2 is ANQGSEA in the germline V gene. The CDR3 has 13 residues. V shed 7 bases and J 4 bases; nucleotides not matched to a gene: 5. The DNA of the CDR3 is TGCAGCGCGTTGACAGGGGGGTACAATGAGCAGTTCTTC. Amino acid sequence: CSALTGGYNEQFF.

The chain joins TRBV7-2 to TRBJ2-2; weak D call: TRBD1 (6 bases). The CDR3 covers 15 residues. The germline gives CDR1 SGHTA, CDR2 FQGNSA. V lost 3 bases and J lost 5, with 13 bases in between. The chain's CDR3 is CASSFLQGKTGELFF. For the CDR3, the DNA is TGTGCCAGCAGCTTCTTGCAGGGGAAAACCGGGGAGCTGTTTTTT.

This chain links TRBV5-1 with TRBJ2-1; 10 bases align to TRBD2. The germline V gene has CDR1 SGHRS and CDR2 YFSETQ. J gave up 4 bases and V 0 bases, and 7 bases lay outside the gene matches. This CDR3 comprises 17 residues. The CDR3 region has the DNA TGCGCCAGCAGCTTGGCCTCTGCTAGCGGGGGTTACAATGAGCAGTTCTTC. Translated: CASSLASASGGYNEQFF.

The rearrangement uses TRBV5-1 and TRBJ2-5; D remains unclear. Germline V gene lookup returns CDR1 SGHRS and CDR2 YFSETQ. The length of the CDR3 is 13 residues. V lost 3 bases, J lost 3 bases, and 9 bases lay in between. The CDR3 sequence is CASSSLVEETQYF. The CDR3 DNA is TGCGCCAGCAGCTCCTTAGTTGAAGAGACCCAGTACTTC.

The genes are TRBV6-1 and TRBJ1-1; 11 nucleotides agree with TRBD1. In germline, CDR1 is MNHNS, CDR2 SASEGT. Trimming cost V 4 bases and J 5 bases; bases outside gene matches: 3. CDR3 size: 14 residues. The CDR3 nucleotides read TGTGCCAGCAGTGGGGACAGGGGGTTGACTGAAGCTTTCTTT. It is translated as CASSGDRGLTEAFF.

The V gene is TRBV5-1, the J gene TRBJ2-3; 15 nucleotides align to TRBD2. Germline CDR1 SGHRS, CDR2 YFSETQ. The CDR3 contains 14 residues. V shed 5 bases and J 6 bases; nucleotides not matched to a gene: 1. CDR3 in DNA: TGCGCCAGCAGAGGACTAGCGGGAGGGGATACGCAGTATTTT. The encoded protein is CASRGLAGGDTQYF.

The rearrangement joins TRBV7-2 to TRBJ1-1; D call uncertain. The ends were cut back, 0 bases at V and 5 bases at J, with 13 bases in the middle. CDR1 and CDR2 (germline): SGHTA, FQGNSA. The CDR3 totals 15 residues. The CDR3 nucleotides read TGTGCCAGCAGCTTAGCGCCGGGTTTCGGGACTGAAGCTTTCTTT. Translating it yields CASSLAPGFGTEAFF.

The V call is TRBV28, the J call TRBJ2-3, with TRBD1 identical over 11 bases. This CDR3 region has 18 residues. Losses at the gene ends were 10 bases for V and 2 bases for J; bases not matched to a gene: 17. In germline, CDR1 is MDHEN, CDR2 SYDVKM. The DNA for the CDR3 is TGTGCCACCACTTACACTACAGGACAGGGGGCTTACACAGATACGCAGTATTTT. Translation: CATTYTTGQGAYTDTQYF. Drawing the rest from reference TRBV28 and TRBJ2-3, the complete variable domain is DVKVTQSSRYLVKRTGEKVFLECVQDMDHENMFWYRQDPGLGLRLIYFSYDVKMKEKGDIPEGYSVSREKKERFSLILESASTNQTSMYLCATTYTTGQGAYTDTQYFGPGTRLTVL.

The rearrangement uses TRBV6-5 and TRBJ2-7, with 7 bases matching TRBD2. The germline CDR1 and CDR2 sequences are MNHEY and SVGAGI. The CDR3 loop spans 14 amino acids. V lost 8 bases to trimming and J lost 6 bases; unmatched junction nucleotides: 13. The CDR3 loop reads CASGREVFAAEQYF. CDR3 DNA: TGTGCCAGCGGGAGGGAAGTTTTCGCGGCCGAGCAGTACTTC.

The chain has TRBV5-4 and TRBJ2-2; 8 bases line up with TRBD2. V lost 3 bases, J lost 0 bases, and 10 bases stayed unmatched. The CDR3 sequence is 18 residues long. Looked up from germline, CDR1 is SGHNT and CDR2 is YYREEE (reference sequence). CDR3 coding DNA: TGTGCCAGCAGCTCCGGGACTAGTATTTTCGCGAACACCGGGGAGCTGTTTTTT. Residues: CASSSGTSIFANTGELFF.

This chain joins TRBV6-1 and TRBJ2-1; D call uncertain. The CDR3 totals 14 residues. Germline CDR1 and CDR2: MNHNS and SASEGT. Trimming shortened V by 2 bases and J by 15 bases, and 20 bases separated the two germline ends. In DNA, the CDR3 is TGTGCCAGCAGTGAAAGAACAGCCGCAATGAGCAGGTTCTTC. Its protein product is CASSERTAAMSRFF.

The chain recombines TRBV18 with TRBJ2-1; TRBD1 aligns across 8 bases. The CDR3 totals 11 residues. Per the germline V gene, CDR1 is KGHSH and CDR2 is LQKENI. Trimming cost V 6 bases and J 13 bases; bases outside gene matches: 5. CDR3 DNA sequence: TGTGCCAGCTCGAAAGGGACAGGTCAGTTCTTC. Its protein product is CASSKGTGQFF.

The chain employs TRBV5-1 and TRBJ2-1; TRBD2 might be the D (5 bases). In germline, CDR1 is SGHRS, CDR2 YFSETQ. This CDR3 is 14 amino acids long. Trimming took off 4 bases at V and 4 bases at J, with 12 bases between the two ends. For the CDR3, the DNA is TGCGCCAGCAGCGGACGGGAACCGTACAATGAGCAGTTCTTC. It codes for CASSGREPYNEQFF.

J is TRBJ1-5 and V is TRBV5-6, with a weak D call TRBD1 (5 bases). From germline, CDR1 is SGHDT and CDR2 YYEEEE. The CDR3 sequence is 15 residues long. V was pared by 3 bases and J by 7 bases, with 17 bases between. CDR3 residues: CASSSWGGLGQPQHF. CDR3 sequence (DNA): TGTGCCAGCAGCTCGTGGGGGGGATTAGGGCAGCCCCAGCATTTT.

The J gene is TRBJ2-7, the V gene TRBV30, with D tentatively TRBD1 (6 bases). The CDR3 contains 13 residues. The V end lost 2 bases, the J end lost 3 bases, and 11 bases lay between the germline ends. The germline V gene encodes CDR1 GTSNPN and CDR2 SVGIG (reference sequence). The CDR3 DNA is TGTGCCTGGAGTCCTGGACAGAACTACGAGCAGTACTTC. Amino acid sequence: CAWSPGQNYEQYF.

CDR3 residues: CASSSGSSGANVLTF. The CDR3 DNA reads as TGTGCCAGCAGCTCTGGGAGTTCTGGGGCCAACGTCCTGACTTTC. The rearrangement links TRBV28 to TRBJ2-6; TRBD2 might be the D (5 bases). The CDR3 has 15 amino acids. CDR1 and CDR2 from the germline V gene are MDHEN and SYDVKM. V was trimmed by 6 bases and J by 1 base, leaving 10 bases between them.

The chain joins TRBV6-5 to TRBJ1-2, with 8 bases that match TRBD1. Germline CDR1 and CDR2: MNHEY and SVGAGI. The ends lost 2 bases at V and 4 bases at J; junction bases unmatched: 3. The CDR3 is 14 amino acids. CDR3 sequence: CASSYRDRFYGYTF. DNA of the CDR3: TGTGCCAGCAGTTACCGGGACAGGTTCTATGGCTACACCTTC.

The genes are TRBV5-1 and TRBJ2-2, with D unclear. CDR3 length equals 15 residues. CDR1 SGHRS and CDR2 YFSETQ come from the germline V gene. Trimming shortened V by 2 bases and J by 4 bases, and 12 bases separated the two germline ends. CDR3 DNA: TGCGCCAGCAGCTTCAATGCTCCGGGCACCGGGGAGCTGTTTTTT. Its translation is CASSFNAPGTGELFF.

The rearrangement joins TRBV5-5 to TRBJ2-1, with TRBD2 matching 8 bases. Per germline, CDR1 SGHKS and CDR2 YYEKEE (reference sequence). This CDR3 is built from 15 residues. V trimming: 0 bases; J trimming: 9 bases; junction bases outside the gene matches: 8. In nucleotides, the CDR3 is TGTGCCAGCAGCTTGGGAAGCGGGAGTAACTCTGAGCAGTTCTTC. Amino acid sequence: CASSLGSGSNSEQFF.

A single count supports this clone. The rearrangement uses TRBV5-1 and TRBJ2-3; 12 bases are a match to TRBD2. The CDR3 totals 18 residues. Germline values: CDR1 SGHRS, CDR2 YFSETQ. Trimming at V came to 1 base and at J to 4 bases, leaving 10 bases not matched to a gene. The CDR3 DNA is TGCGCCAGCAGCTTGCAGACTACTAGCGGGAGGTTTGCAGATACGCAGTATTTT. It encodes CASSLQTTSGRFADTQYF.

In DNA form, the CDR3 reads TGTGCCAGCAGCGGGTGGGGCCGTTTGGAGACCCAGTACTTC. As protein: CASSGWGRLETQYF. The rearrangement links TRBV7-9 to TRBJ2-5; D might be TRBD1 (5 bases). V lost 5 bases and J lost 5, with 15 bases in between. There are 14 residues in the CDR3. Germline lookup yields CDR1 SEHNR and CDR2 FQNEAQ (reference sequence).

The chain uses TRBV25-1 and TRBJ1-4, with 7 bases lining up with TRBD1. V lost 7 bases and J lost 7; bases outside the gene matches: 15. This CDR3 contains 16 residues. Germline CDR1 is MGHDK and CDR2 is SYGVNS. The CDR3 sequence: CASIGQGVDKFEKLFF. The CDR3 region has the DNA TGTGCCAGCATCGGTCAGGGGGTCGACAAGTTTGAAAAACTGTTTTTT.

The V gene is TRBV11-3, the J gene TRBJ2-2; tentatively, D is TRBD1 (5 bases). The CDR3 extends over 13 amino acids. CDR1 and CDR2 from the germline V gene are SGHNT and YENEEA. The V and J ends lost 4 bases and 7 bases respectively, with 10 bases between them. The CDR3 is CASSSRVGGELFF. CDR3 bases: TGTGCCAGCAGCTCCAGGGTTGGCGGGGAGCTGTTTTTT. The full variable domain, rest sourced from reference TRBV11-3 and TRBJ2-2, is EAGVVQSPRYKIIEKKQPVAFWCNPISGHNTLYWYLQNLGQGPELLIRYENEEAVDDSQLPKDRFSAERLKGVDSTLKIQPAELGDSAVYLCASSSRVGGELFFGEGSRLTVL.

The chain carries TRBV28 and TRBJ1-4; D gene unclear. The CDR3 runs 13 residues. V lost 6 bases, J lost 11 bases, and 16 bases lay in between. Per germline, CDR1 MDHEN and CDR2 SYDVKM. CDR3 bases: TGTGCCAGCAGCAGCCCGGTCGTGCGGAAACTGTTTTTT. As protein: CASSSPVVRKLFF.

The chain recombines TRBV7-2 with TRBJ1-5; 9 bases align to TRBD1. V lost 4 bases, J lost 7 bases, and 5 bases stayed unmatched. The germline gives CDR1 SGHTA, CDR2 FQGNSA. The CDR3 consists of 14 residues. CDR3 sequence: CASSSGQGGQPQHF. CDR3 DNA: TGTGCCAGCAGCTCGGGACAGGGAGGACAGCCCCAGCATTTT.

The chain links TRBV6-5 to TRBJ1-5; D uncertain. The CDR3 is 15 residues long. Looked up from germline, CDR1 is MNHEY and CDR2 is SVGAGI. The V end was cut by 0 bases, the J end by 5 bases, with 11 bases between. CDR3 sequence (DNA): TGTGCCAGCAGTTACTCGGCCGGGAGTGATCAGCCCCAGCATTTT. Its protein is CASSYSAGSDQPQHF.

The chain uses TRBV7-9 and TRBJ1-3; D perhaps matches TRBD1 (6 bases). The CDR3 is 14 amino acids. V was trimmed by 7 bases and J by 0 bases, leaving 10 bases between them. Germline lookup yields CDR1 SEHNR and CDR2 FQNEAQ (reference sequence). CDR3 residues: CASTHRASGNTIYF. The CDR3 region has the DNA TGTGCCAGCACTCACAGGGCCTCTGGAAACACCATATATTTT.

This clone was seen once. The V and J genes are TRBV5-1 and TRBJ2-3; TRBD2 might be the D (5 bases). The germline V and J ends were trimmed by 5 bases and 1 base, with 11 bases remaining between them. The CDR3 consists of 14 residues. Germline values: CDR1 SGHRS, CDR2 YFSETQ. CDR3 coding DNA: TGCGCCAGCAGTAGAGCGGTGGGCACAGATACGCAGTATTTT. Translated: CASSRAVGTDTQYF. The variable domain in full, completed from reference TRBV5-1 and TRBJ2-3, reads KAGVTQTPRYLIKTRGQQVTLSCSPISGHRSVSWYQQTPGQGLQFLFEYFSETQRNKGNFPGRFSGRQFSNSRSEMNVSTLELGDSALYLCASSRAVGTDTQYFGPGTRLTVL.